This T cell receptor beta chain emerged from a study of response to subunit inactivated influenza vaccine. Study-wide points: T cells newly recruited by each seasonal influenza vaccination are few, the authors suggested.

Per germline, CDR1 SGHKS and CDR2 YYEKEE (reference sequence). CDR3 length equals 11 residues. V shed 4 bases and J shed 6 bases, with 6 bases lying between them. TCRdb reprocessed the RT-PCR reads with MiXCR, giving one entry per CDR3 protein. The sample gives 550,000 to 800,000 distinct CDR3 sequences, roughly 14% of which show up once; 5.5% to 8% is in the top ten. Regarding this clonotype: Its antigen is not known.

V gene TRBV5-5 combines with J gene TRBJ2-3, with no clear D. The receptor's source is a man aged 45-65 years who received an inactivated influenza vaccine. Sequences were derived from PBMCs from blood, sampled approximately 15 days before vaccination. The CDR3 spells CASSEQDTQYF. The CDR3 coding sequence is TGTGCCAGCAGCGAGCAGGATACGCAGTATTTT.